Included here is one T cell receptor beta chain sequence, with context. Its antigen is undetermined. The entry originates in a study of Ad26.COV2.S vaccination and SARS-CoV-2 variants. Study results and caveats: The study found higher spike-specific TCR breadth in vaccine than placebo recipients. Breadth of non-spike TCRs did not differ between vaccinees and placebo recipients.

Sequenced by immunoSEQ multiplex PCR; TCRdb stores in-frame clones only, minus some. The sample holds 450,000 to 550,000 clones, about 88% seen once. The treatment was: roughly 18 received Ad26.COV2.S at low or high dose, single or two shots; 5 received placebo; per-sample allocation not given. Day 63 after the first vaccine or placebo injection was the time point for sampling. An Ad26 vector expressing Wuhan-strain SARS-CoV-2 spike constituted the vaccine. Sample: peripheral blood, taken in a trial of Ad26.COV2.S vaccine versus placebo. The receptor was derived from a person aged 18 to 65 who received the Ad26.COV2.S COVID-19 vaccine or a placebo.

The CDR3 DNA reads TGCGCCAGCAGCCAAAACAGCGGGGGGGCGTCCGGGGAGCTGTTTTTT. Its translation: CASSQNSGGASGELFF. V and J are TRBV4-1 and TRBJ2-2, with 10 bases fitting TRBD2. The CDR3 spans 16 residues. The J segment lost 6 bases and the V segment lost 2 bases, leaving 6 bases of the junction unmatched. Germline CDR1 is MGHRA and CDR2 is YSYEKL.